This TCR beta chain originates from a study of shared clonotypes between healthy human individuals. About the research overall: Each donor's CD4 naive and CD4 memory cells filled three plates apiece, CD8 naive two, and CD8 memory one.

This clone was counted at least ten times. With V trimmed by 8 bases and J by 7 bases, 9 bases remained unmatched. CDR3 length: 14 amino acids. Germline V gene sequence: CDR1 LNHDA, CDR2 SQIVND (reference sequence). The input for sorted-subset replicate PCRs was 150 to 200 ng DNA, 25,000 to 35,000 T cell genomes. The table came from immunoSEQ multiplex PCR; TCRdb's copy has only in-frame clones and leaves some out. The table shows 550,000 to 700,000 clones, with around 78% occurring only once. The chain links TRBV19 to TRBJ1-2; 11 bases fit TRBD1. The TCR sequence derives from a woman in her 30s in good health. Material: memory CD4+ T cells sorted from blood. The subset is: CD45RA-negative fraction. CDR3 protein: CASGGTGGPVGYTF. The DNA of the CDR3 is TGTGCCAGTGGCGGGACAGGGGGGCCGGTTGGCTACACCTTC.